This TCR beta chain was documented in a study of blood T cell repertoires in COVID-19. Study context: T cells, B-cell-depleted T cells, or PBMCs provided the cDNA or gDNA that served as material.

The repertoire was sequenced with immunoSEQ multiplex PCR; TCRdb's copy has only in-frame clones and lacks some. The data show just under 350,000 clones, with around 80% seen just once and approximately 3.1% held by the top ten. Per germline, CDR1 SEHNR and CDR2 FQNEAQ (reference sequence). The CDR3 extends over 16 amino acids. V shed 1 base and J 2 bases; nucleotides not matched to a gene: 7. This clone was counted only a few times. The V gene is TRBV7-9, the J gene TRBJ2-7; 8 bases map to TRBD2. The sequence derives from a man aged 25-45 years with active or convalescent COVID-19. Sequenced input: peripheral blood. CDR3 loop: CASSLDAQRGTYEQYF. The CDR3 region has the DNA TGTGCCAGCAGCTTAGACGCCCAGCGGGGGACCTACGAGCAGTACTTC.